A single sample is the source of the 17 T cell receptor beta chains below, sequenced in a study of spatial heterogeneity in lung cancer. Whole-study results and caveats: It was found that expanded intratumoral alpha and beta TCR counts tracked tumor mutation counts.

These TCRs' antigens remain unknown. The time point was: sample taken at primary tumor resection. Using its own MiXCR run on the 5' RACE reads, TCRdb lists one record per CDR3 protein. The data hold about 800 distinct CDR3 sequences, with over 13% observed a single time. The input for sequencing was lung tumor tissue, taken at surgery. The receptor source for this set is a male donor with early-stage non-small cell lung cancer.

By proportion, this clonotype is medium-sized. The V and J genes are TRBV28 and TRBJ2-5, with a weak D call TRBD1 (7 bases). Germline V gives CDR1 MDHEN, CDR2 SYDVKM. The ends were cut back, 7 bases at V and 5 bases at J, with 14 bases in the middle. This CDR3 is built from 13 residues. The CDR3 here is CASTQGGWETQYF. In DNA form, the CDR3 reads TGTGCCAGCACCCAGGGGGGCTGGGAGACCCAGTACTTC.

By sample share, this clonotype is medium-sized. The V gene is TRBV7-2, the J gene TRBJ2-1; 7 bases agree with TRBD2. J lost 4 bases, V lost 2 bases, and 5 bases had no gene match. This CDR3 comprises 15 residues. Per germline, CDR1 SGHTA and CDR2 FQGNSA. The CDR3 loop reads CASSLRTSAYNEQFF. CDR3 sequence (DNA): TGTGCCAGCAGCTTACGTACTAGCGCGTACAATGAGCAGTTCTTC.

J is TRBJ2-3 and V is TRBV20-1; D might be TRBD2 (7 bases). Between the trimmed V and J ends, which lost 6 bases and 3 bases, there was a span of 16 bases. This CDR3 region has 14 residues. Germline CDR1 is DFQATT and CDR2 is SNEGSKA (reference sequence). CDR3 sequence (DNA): TGCAGTGCCGCCAGGAGGGGGGGGACAGATACGCAGTATTTT. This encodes CSAARRGGTDTQYF.

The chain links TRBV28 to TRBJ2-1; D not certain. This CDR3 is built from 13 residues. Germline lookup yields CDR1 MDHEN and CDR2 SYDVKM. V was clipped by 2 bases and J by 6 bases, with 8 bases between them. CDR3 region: CASSLTTLNEQFF. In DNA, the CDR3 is TGTGCCAGCAGTTTAACTACCCTCAATGAGCAGTTCTTC.

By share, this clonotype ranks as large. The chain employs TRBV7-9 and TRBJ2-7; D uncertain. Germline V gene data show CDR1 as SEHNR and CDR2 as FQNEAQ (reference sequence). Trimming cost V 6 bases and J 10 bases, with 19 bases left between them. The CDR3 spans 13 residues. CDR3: CASRPTGTEHQYF. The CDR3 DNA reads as TGTGCCAGCAGACCGACCGGAACCGAGCATCAGTACTTC.

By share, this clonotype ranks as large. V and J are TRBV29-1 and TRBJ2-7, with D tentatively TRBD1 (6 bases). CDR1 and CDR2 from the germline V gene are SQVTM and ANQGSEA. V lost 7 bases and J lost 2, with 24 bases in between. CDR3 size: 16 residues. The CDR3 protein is CSATGMGAGIPYEQYF. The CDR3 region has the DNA TGCAGCGCCACGGGGATGGGGGCAGGGATCCCCTACGAGCAGTACTTC.

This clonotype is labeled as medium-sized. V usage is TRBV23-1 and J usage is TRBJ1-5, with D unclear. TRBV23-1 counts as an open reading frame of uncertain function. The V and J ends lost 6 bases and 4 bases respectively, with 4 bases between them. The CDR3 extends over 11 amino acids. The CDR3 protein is CASRGNQPQHF. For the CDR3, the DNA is TGCGCCAGCAGGGGTAATCAGCCCCAGCATTTT.

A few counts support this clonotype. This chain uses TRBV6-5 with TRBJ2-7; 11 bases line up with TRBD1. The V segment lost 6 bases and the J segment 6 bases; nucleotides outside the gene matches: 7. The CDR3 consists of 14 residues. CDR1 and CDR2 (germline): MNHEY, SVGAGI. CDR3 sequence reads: CASSRTGTGGEQYF. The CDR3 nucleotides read TGTGCCAGCAGCCGGACGGGGACAGGGGGCGAGCAGTACTTC.

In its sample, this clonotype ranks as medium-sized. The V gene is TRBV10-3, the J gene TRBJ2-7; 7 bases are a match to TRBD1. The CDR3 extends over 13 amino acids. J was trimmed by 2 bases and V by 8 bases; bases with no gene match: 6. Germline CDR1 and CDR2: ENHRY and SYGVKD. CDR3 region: CAIGGQFTYEQYF. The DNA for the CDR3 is TGTGCCATCGGGGGACAGTTCACCTACGAGCAGTACTTC.

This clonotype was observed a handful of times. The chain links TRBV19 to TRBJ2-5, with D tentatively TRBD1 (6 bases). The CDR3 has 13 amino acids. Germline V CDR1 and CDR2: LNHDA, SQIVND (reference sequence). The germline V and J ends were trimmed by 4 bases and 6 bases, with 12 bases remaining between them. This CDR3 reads CASSRQDGQTQYF. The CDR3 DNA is TGTGCCAGTAGTAGACAGGACGGACAGACCCAGTACTTC.

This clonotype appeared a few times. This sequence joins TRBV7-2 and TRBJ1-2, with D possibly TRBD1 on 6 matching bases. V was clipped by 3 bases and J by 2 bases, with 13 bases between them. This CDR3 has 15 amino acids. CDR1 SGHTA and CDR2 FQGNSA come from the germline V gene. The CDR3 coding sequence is TGTGCCAGCAGCTTGGGAGGAGGGGGGAACTATGGCTACACCTTC. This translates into CASSLGGGGNYGYTF.

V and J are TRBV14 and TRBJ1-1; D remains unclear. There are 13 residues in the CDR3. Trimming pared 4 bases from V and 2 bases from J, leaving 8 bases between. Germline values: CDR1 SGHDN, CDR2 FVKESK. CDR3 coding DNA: TGTGCCAGCAGCCCTACAGTAAACACTGAAGCTTTCTTT. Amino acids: CASSPTVNTEAFF.

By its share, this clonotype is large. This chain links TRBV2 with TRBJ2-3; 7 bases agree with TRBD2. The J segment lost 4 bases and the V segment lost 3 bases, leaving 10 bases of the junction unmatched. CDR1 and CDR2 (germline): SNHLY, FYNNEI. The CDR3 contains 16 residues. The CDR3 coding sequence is TGTGCCAGCAGTGACCCGGCTAGCCGGGGGGCAGATACGCAGTATTTT. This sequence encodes CASSDPASRGADTQYF.

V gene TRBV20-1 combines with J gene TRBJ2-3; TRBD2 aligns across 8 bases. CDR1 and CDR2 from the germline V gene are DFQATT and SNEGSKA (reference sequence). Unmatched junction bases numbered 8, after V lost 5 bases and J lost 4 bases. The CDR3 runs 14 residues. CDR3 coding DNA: TGCAGTGCTTCCGGTGGCGGGGGGTCAGATACGCAGTATTTT. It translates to CSASGGGGSDTQYF.

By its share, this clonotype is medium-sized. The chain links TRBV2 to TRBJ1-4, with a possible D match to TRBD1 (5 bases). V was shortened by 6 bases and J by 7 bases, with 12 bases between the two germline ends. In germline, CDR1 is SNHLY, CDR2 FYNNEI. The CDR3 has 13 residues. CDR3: CASSGQRSEKLFF. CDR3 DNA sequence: TGTGCCAGCAGCGGACAAAGGAGTGAAAAACTGTTTTTT. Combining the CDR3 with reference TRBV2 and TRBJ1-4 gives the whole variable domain EPEVTQTPSHQVTQMGQEVILRCVPISNHLYFYWYRQILGQKVEFLVSFYNNEISEKSEIFDDQFSVERPDGSNFTLKIRSTKLEDSAMYFCASSGQRSEKLFFGSGTQLSVL.

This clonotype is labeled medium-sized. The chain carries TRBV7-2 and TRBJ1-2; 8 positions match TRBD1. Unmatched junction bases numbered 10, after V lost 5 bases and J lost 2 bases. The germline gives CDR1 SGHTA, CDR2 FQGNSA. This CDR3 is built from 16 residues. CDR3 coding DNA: TGTGCCAGCAGCCCGAAATCCGGGACAGGCAACTATGGCTACACCTTC. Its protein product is CASSPKSGTGNYGYTF.

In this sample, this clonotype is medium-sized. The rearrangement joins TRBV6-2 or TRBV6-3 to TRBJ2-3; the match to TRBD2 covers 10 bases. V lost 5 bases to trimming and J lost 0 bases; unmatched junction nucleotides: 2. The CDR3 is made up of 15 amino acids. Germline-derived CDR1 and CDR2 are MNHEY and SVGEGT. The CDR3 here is CASSPLAGSTDTQYF. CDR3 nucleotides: TGTGCCAGCAGTCCACTAGCGGGAAGCACAGATACGCAGTATTTT.